This T cell receptor (beta chain) was identified in a study of vaccination and CD4 T cells after COVID-19. Study context: Either the Pfizer-BioNTech BNT162b2 or Moderna mRNA-1273 vaccine was given as two doses. Treatment of control cultures consisted of a CEFX pool, an HIV-1 Nef pool, or no peptide.

Treatment here: approximately 10-day PBMC culture with coronavirus spike peptide pools or control peptides (ViraFEST assay). ViraFEST expanded antigen-specific T cells with peptide pools, then sequenced TCRs. Trimming left V 3 bases short and J 7 bases short, with 10 bases between. Germline V CDR1 and CDR2: KGHSH, LQKENI. The CDR3 is made up of 13 amino acids. The Oncomine TCR Beta short-read assay sequenced DNA from cultured CD4+ T cells. Genomic DNA was isolated from cultured CD4+ T cells. MiXCR, run by TCRdb on the PCR reads, gives a single entry per CDR3 protein. Seen here are 20,000 to 25,000 distinct CDR3 sequences, 65% to 80% observed once, and the top ten hold approximately 3.7%. A word on this clonotype: Its antigen is undetermined.

This chain joins TRBV18 and TRBJ1-5; no reliable D call. The sequence was collected from a human donor who had recovered from COVID-19. Sequencing used CD4+ T cells from blood, cultured in vitro. The DNA of the CDR3 is TGTGCCAGCTCACCGGGCCTCATGCAGCCCCAGCATTTT. Translated, it gives CASSPGLMQPQHF. Together with reference TRBV18 and TRBJ1-5, the CDR3 gives the full variable domain: NAGVMQNPRHLVRRRGQEARLRCSPMKGHSHVYWYRQLPEEGLKFMVYLQKENIIDESGMPKERFSAEFPKEGPSILRIQQVVRGDSAAYFCASSPGLMQPQHFGDGTRLSIL.